This T cell receptor (beta chain) derives from a study of control samples from healthy donors and cancer patients. The repertoire was sequenced with immunoSEQ multiplex PCR; TCRdb's copy has only in-frame clones and lacks some. The sample carries under 140,000 clones, more than 75% recorded once. The germline V gene has CDR1 SGHTA and CDR2 FQGNSA. Between the trimmed V and J ends, which lost 0 bases and 4 bases, there was a span of 5 bases. The CDR3 has 13 amino acids. The sequencing input was PBMCs. This chain connects TRBV7-2 to TRBJ2-3; D uncertain. The source is a woman aged 55 to 70 with lung cancer. The CDR3 region is CASSLAGSDTQYF. The CDR3 bases are TGTGCCAGCAGCTTAGCCGGGTCAGATACGCAGTATTTT.